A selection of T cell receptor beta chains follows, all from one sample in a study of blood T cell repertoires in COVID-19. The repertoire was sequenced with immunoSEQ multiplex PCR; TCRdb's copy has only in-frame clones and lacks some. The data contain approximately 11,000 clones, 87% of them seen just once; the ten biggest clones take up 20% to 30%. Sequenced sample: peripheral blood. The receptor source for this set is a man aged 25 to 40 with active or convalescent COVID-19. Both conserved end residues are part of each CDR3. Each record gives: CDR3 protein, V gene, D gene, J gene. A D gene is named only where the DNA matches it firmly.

CASSLRGTGGEKLFF TRBV7-9 TRBD1 TRBJ1-4
CASSLESGGTYEQYF TRBV7-6 TRBD2 TRBJ2-7
CASSSKSSGNTIYF TRBV5-4 - TRBJ1-3
CASSYSTGFDSPLHF TRBV6-6 TRBD1 TRBJ1-6
CASTSLGANQPQHF TRBV2 - TRBJ1-5
CASSSRTSASNNEQFF TRBV5-1 - TRBJ2-1
CASSGGGAYNEQFF TRBV10-1 - TRBJ2-1
CASSPGQIEPGTQYF TRBV2 - TRBJ2-3
CASSEPYSYEQYF TRBV2 - TRBJ2-7
CASSQYTDTQYF TRBV4-1 - TRBJ2-3
CASSPRNKGRTNEKLFF TRBV18 - TRBJ1-4
CASSLSGTSGRRSYNEQFF TRBV5-5 TRBD2 TRBJ2-1
CASSPSGGGYNEQFF TRBV5-1 - TRBJ2-1
CASSSRGGPGEDEKLFF TRBV12-1 - TRBJ1-4
CASSYSGLAKNIQYF TRBV6-8 - TRBJ2-4
CASSHPSGRPPSGGEVGELFF TRBV13 TRBD2 TRBJ2-2
CATGDRGNQPQHF TRBV24-1 TRBD1 TRBJ1-5